This T cell receptor (beta chain) stems from a study of T cells after yellow fever vaccination. About the study: Libraries from low-cell-number fractions were prepared with the SMART-Seq v4 Ultra Low Input RNA kit.

Study findings and constraints: Some clonotypes, a small share, were shared between CD4 and CD8 compartments.

This clonotype was picked up many times. Its antigen is not identified. TCR cDNA was made by 5'RACE template switching, adding a universal primer site and UMIs. TCRdb re-called the 5' RACE reads through MiXCR, storing one row per CDR3 protein. The sample yields hundreds of thousands of distinct CDR3 sequences, about 5.2% seen once. The CDR3 has 17 residues. V dropped 0 bases and J dropped 8 bases, with 17 bases sitting between them. Germline CDR1 LGHNA, CDR2 YSLEER. The TCR sequence derives from a man younger than 35 who received the YFV17D yellow fever vaccine. The rearrangement links TRBV4-3 to TRBJ1-6; D is perhaps TRBD1 (5 bases). The specimen comprised CD4+ T cells sorted from PBMCs, sampled on the day of the yellow fever booster vaccination. The CDR3 nucleotides read TGCGCCAGCAGCCAAGATTGGGGCAGCGGACCGTATTCACCCCTCCACTTT. Its protein is CASSQDWGSGPYSPLHF.